This T cell receptor (beta chain) emerged from a study of cytomegalovirus exposure and HLA in healthy donors. Study-wide context: Genotyping showed 81% of hundreds of donors falling in the Caucasian-associated ancestry cluster. Findings of the study overall: Clonal expansion, a later analysis showed, was greater in HLA-associated TCR beta chains than in equally common others.

A multiplex PCR was run with 60 Vbeta primers and 13 Jbeta primers. Measured with immunoSEQ multiplex PCR; TCRdb has only the in-frame clones, and not every one. The top ten hold 1.3% of the sample, which has about 190,000 clones, around 87% seen once. The CDR3 runs to 15 residues. The germline CDR1 and CDR2 sequences are MNHEY and SVGAGI. V trimming: 6 bases; J trimming: 5 bases; junction bases outside the gene matches: 5. Worth noting for this clone: What it binds is not known.

Sequenced: PBMCs. This sequence joins TRBV6-5 and TRBJ2-5, with 14 bases identical to TRBD2. The receptor's source is a young man in good health and CMV-seronegative. CDR3 protein: CASRWTSGGMETQYF. CDR3 sequence (DNA): TGTGCCAGCAGATGGACTAGCGGGGGGATGGAGACCCAGTACTTC.